A single T cell receptor beta chain is shown here with its context. These data originate in a study of OX40 agonist ivuxolimab in advanced cancers. This table comes from immunoSEQ multiplex PCR, and its TCRdb copy is limited to in-frame clones, with some not included. The repertoire includes about 25,000 clones, 65% to 90% of them detected once, and 35% to 50% sits in the top ten. Trimming pared 4 bases from V and 4 bases from J, leaving 18 bases between. Per germline, CDR1 SGDLS and CDR2 YYNGEE. This CDR3 contains 15 residues. This sequence originates from an adult with an advanced solid tumor such as melanoma, head and neck, liver or kidney cancer. The rearrangement links TRBV9 to TRBJ2-7, with D possibly being TRBD1 (6 bases). The source was CD4+ or CD8+ T cells sorted from blood, collected in a trial of the OX40 agonist ivuxolimab. The CDR3: CASSPGASLGYEQYF. Here the CDR3 DNA reads TGTGCCAGCAGCCCAGGGGCTAGCTTAGGATACGAGCAGTACTTC.